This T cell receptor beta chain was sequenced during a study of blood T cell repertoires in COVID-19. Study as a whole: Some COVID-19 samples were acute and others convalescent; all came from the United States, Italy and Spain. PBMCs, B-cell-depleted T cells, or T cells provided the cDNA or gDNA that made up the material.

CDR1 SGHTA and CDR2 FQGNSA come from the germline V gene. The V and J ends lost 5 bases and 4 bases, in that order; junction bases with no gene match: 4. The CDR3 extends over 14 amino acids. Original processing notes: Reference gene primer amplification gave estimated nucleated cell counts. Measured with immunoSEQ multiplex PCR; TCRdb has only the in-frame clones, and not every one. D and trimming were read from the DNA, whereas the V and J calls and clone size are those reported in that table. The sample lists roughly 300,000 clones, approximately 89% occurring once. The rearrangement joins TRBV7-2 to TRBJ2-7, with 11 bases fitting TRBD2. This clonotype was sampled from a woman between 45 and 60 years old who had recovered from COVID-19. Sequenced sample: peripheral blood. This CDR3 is CASSPLAGGYEQYF. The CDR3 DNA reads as TGTGCCAGCAGCCCTCTAGCGGGAGGTTACGAGCAGTACTTC.